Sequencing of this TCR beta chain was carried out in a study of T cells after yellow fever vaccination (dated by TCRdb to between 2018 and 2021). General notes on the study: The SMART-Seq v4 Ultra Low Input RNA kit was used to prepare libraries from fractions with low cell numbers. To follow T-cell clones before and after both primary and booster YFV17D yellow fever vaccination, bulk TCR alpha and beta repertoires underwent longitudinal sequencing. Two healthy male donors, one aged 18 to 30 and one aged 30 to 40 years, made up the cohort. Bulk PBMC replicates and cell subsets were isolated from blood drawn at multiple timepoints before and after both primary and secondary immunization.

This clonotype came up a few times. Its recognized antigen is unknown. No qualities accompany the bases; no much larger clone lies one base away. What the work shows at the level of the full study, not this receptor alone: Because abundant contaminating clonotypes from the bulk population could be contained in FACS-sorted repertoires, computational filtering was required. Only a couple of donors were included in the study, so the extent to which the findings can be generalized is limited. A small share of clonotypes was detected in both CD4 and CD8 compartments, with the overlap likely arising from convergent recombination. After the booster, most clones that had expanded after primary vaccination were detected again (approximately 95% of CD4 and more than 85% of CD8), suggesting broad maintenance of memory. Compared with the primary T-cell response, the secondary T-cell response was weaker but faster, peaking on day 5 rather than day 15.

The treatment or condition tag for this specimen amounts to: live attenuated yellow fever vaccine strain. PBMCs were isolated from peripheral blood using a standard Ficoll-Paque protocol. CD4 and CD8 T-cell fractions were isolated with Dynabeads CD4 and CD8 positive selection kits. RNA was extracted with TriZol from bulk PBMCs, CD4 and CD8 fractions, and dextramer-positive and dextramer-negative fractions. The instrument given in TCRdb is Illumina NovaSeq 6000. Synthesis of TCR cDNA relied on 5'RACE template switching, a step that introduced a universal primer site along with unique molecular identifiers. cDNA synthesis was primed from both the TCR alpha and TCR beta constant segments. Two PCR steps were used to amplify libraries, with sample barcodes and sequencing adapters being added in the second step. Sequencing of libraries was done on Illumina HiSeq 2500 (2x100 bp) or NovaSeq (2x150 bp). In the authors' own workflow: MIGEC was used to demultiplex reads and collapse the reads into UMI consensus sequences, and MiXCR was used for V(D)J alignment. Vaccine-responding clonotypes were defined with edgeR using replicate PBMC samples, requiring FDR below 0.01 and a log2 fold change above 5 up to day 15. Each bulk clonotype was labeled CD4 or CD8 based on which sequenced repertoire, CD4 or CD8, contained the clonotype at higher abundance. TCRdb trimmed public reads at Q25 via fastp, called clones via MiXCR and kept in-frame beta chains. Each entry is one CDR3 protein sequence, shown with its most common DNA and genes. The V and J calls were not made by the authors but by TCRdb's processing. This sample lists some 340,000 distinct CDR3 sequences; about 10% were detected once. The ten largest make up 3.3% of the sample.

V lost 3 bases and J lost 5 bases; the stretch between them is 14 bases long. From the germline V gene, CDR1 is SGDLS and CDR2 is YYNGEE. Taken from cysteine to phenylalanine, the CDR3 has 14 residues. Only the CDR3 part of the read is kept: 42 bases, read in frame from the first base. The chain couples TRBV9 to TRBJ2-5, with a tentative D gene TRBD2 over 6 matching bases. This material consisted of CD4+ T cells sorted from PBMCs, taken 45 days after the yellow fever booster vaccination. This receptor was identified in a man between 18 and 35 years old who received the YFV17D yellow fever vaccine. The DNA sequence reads TGTGCCAGCAGCGCCCCCGGGGGAGGCGAGACCCAGTACTTC. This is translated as CASSAPGGGETQYF.